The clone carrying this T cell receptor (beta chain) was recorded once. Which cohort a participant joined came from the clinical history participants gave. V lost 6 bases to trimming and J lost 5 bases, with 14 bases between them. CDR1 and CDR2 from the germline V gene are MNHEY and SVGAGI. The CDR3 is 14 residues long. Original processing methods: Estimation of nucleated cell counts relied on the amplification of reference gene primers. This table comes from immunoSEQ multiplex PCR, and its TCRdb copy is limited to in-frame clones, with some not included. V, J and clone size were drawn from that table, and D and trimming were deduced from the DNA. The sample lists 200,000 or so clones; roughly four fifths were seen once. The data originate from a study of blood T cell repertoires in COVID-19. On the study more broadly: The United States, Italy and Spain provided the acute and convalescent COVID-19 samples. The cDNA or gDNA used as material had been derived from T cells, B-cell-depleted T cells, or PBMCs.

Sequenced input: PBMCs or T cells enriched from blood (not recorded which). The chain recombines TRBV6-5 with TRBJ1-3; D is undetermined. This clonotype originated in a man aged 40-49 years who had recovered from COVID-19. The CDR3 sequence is CASSSVNERNTIYF. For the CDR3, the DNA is TGTGCCAGCAGCTCGGTTAATGAGAGAAACACCATATATTTT.